A single T cell receptor (beta chain) is shown here with its context. The data were obtained in a study of shared clonotypes between healthy human individuals. V lost 4 bases and J 0 bases, leaving 10 bases between the germline ends. The CDR3 extends over 16 amino acids. From germline, CDR1 is MNHEY and CDR2 SMNVEV (reference sequence). Some clones are missing from TCRdb's copy, which holds only in-frame ones; the method was immunoSEQ multiplex PCR. The table shows over a million clones, with about 96% occurring only once. Healthy and HIV-negative, the adult donors had no recent acute infections or vaccinations.

What was sequenced was naive CD4+ T cells sorted from blood. Subset: CD45RA+ positively selected. The chain is built from TRBV27 and TRBJ2-6; D remains unclear. The receptor comes from a man aged 25 to 40 in good health. CDR3 sequence: CASSSRLISGANVLTF. The CDR3 nucleotides are TGTGCCAGCAGTTCCCGGCTAATCTCTGGGGCCAACGTCCTGACTTTC.